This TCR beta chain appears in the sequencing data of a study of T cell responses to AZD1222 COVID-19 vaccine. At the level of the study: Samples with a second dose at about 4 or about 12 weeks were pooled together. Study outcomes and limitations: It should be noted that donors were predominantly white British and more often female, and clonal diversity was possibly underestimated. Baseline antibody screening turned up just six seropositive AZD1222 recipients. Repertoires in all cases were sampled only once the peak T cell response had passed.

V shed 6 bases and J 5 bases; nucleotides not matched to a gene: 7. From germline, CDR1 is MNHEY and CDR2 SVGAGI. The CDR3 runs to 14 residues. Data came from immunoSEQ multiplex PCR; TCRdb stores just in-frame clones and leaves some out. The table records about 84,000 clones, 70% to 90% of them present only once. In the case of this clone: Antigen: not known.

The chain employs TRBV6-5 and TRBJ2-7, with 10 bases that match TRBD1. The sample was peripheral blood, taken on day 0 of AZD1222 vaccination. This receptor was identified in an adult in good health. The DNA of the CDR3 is TGTGCCAGCAGAGGGGGACAGGGGAACCACGAGCAGTACTTC. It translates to CASRGGQGNHEQYF.